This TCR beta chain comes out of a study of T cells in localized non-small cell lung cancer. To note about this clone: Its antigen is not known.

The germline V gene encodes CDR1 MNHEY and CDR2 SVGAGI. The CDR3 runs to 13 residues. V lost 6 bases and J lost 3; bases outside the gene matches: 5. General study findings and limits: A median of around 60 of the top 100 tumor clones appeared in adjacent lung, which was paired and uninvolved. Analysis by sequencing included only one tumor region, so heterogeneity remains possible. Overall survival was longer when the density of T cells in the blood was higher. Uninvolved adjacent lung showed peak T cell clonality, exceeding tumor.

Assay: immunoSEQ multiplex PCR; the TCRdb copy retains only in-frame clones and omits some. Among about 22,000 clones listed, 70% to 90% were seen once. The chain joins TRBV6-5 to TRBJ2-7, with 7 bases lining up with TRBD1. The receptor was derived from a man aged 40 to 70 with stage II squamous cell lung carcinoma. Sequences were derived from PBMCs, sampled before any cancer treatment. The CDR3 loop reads CASRSGTVYEQYF. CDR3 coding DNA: TGTGCCAGCAGGTCCGGGACAGTCTACGAGCAGTACTTC.